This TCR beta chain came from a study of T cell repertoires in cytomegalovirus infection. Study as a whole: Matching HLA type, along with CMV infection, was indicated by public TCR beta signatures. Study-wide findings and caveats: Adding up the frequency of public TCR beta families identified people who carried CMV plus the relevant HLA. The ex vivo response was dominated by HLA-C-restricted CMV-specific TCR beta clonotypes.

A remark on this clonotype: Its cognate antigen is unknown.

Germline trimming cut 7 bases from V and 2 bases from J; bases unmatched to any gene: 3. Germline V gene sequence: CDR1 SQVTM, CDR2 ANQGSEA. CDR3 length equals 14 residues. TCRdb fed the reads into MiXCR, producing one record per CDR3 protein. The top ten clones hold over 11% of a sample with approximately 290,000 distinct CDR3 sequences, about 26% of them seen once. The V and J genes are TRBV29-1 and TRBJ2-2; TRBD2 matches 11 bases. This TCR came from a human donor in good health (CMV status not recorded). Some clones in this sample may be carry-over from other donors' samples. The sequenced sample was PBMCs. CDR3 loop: CSGRLAGNTGELFF. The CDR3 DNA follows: TGCAGCGGTCGACTAGCGGGAAACACCGGGGAGCTGTTTTTT.